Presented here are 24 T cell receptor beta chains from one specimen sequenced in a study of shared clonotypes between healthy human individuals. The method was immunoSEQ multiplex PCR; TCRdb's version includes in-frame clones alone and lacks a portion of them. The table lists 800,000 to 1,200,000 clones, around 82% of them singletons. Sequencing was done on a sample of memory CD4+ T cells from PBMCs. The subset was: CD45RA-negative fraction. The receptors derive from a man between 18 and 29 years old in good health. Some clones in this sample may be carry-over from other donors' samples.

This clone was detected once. CDR3 residues: CASSHGIVGRGHGYTF. As DNA, the CDR3 is TGTGCCAGCAGCCATGGGATAGTGGGCAGGGGGCATGGCTACACCTTC. The chain is built from TRBV7-9 and TRBJ1-2; 8 nucleotides align to TRBD1. The germline V gene encodes CDR1 SEHNR and CDR2 FQNEAQ (reference sequence). The CDR3 runs to 16 residues. The junction had 14 bases not matched to a gene; V was cut back by 5 bases and J by 6 bases. Supplemented by reference TRBV7-9 and TRBJ1-2, the full variable domain reads DTGVSQNPRHKITKRGQNVTFRCDPISEHNRLYWYRQTLGQGPEFLTYFQNEAQLEKSRLLSDRFSAERPKGSFSTLEIQRTEQGDSAMYLCASSHGIVGRGHGYTFGSGTRLTVV.

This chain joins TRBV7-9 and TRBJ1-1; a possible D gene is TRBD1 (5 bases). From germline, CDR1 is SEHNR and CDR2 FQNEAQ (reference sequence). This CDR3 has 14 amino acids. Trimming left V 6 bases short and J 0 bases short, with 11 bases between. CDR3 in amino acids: CASSLRVLNTEAFF. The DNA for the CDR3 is TGTGCCAGCAGTCTCAGGGTTCTGAACACTGAAGCTTTCTTT.

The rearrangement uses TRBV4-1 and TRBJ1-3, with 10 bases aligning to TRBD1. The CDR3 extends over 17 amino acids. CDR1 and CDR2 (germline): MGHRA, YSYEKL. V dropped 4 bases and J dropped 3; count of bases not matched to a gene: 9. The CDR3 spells CASSLDRQGASGNTIYF. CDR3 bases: TGCGCCAGCAGCCTTGACAGACAGGGGGCTAGTGGAAACACCATATATTTT.

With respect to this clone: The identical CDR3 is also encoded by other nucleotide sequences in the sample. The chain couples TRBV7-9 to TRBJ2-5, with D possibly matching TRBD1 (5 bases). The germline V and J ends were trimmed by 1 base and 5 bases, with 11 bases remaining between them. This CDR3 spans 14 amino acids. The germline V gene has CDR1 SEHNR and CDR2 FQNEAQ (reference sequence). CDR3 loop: CASSLVGLGETQYF. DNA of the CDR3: TGTGCCAGCAGCTTAGTGGGGCTAGGGGAGACCCAGTACTTC.

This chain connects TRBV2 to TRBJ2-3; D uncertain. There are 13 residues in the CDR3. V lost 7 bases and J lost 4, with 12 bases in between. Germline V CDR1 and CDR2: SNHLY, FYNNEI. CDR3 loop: CASTRVQADTQYF. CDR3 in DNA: TGTGCCAGCACCCGAGTTCAGGCAGATACGCAGTATTTT.

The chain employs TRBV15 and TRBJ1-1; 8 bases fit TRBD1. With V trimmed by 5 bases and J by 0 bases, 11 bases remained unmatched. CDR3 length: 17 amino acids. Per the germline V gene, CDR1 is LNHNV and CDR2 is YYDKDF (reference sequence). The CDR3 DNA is TGTGCCACCAGCCATGGACAGGGAGGAGGCATGAACACTGAAGCTTTCTTT. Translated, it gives CATSHGQGGGMNTEAFF.

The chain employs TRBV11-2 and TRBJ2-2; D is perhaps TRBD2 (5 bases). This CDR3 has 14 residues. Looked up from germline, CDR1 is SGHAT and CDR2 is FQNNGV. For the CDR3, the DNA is TGTGCAAGCTCAGGAGGACCGAACACCGGGGAGCTGTTTTTT. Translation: CASSGGPNTGELFF. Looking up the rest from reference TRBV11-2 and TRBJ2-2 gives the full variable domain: EAGVAQSPRYKIIEKRQSVAFWCNPISGHATLYWYQQILGQGPKLLIQFQNNGVVDDSQLPKDRFSAERLKGVDSTLKIQPAKLEDSAVYLCASSGGPNTGELFFGEGSRLTVL.

This CDR3 reads CAISTGADQPQHF. CDR3 nucleotides: TGTGCCATCAGTACAGGGGCTGATCAGCCCCAGCATTTT. The genes are TRBV10-3 and TRBJ1-5; 7 bases fit TRBD1. Germline-derived CDR1 and CDR2 are ENHRY and SYGVKD. With V trimmed by 5 bases and J by 5 bases, 3 bases remained unmatched. The CDR3 covers 13 residues.

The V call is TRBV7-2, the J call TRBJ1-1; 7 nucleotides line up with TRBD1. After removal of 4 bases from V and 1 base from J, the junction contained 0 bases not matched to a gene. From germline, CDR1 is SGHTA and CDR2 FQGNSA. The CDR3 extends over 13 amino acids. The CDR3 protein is CASSYRGNTEAFF. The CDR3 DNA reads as TGTGCCAGCAGCTACAGGGGGAACACTGAAGCTTTCTTT.

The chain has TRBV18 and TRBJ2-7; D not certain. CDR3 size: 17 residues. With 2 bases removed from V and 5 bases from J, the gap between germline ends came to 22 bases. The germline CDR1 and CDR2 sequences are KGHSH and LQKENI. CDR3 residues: CASSPSWTLYRDDEQYF. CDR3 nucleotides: TGTGCCAGCTCACCATCTTGGACCCTATACCGCGACGACGAGCAGTACTTC.

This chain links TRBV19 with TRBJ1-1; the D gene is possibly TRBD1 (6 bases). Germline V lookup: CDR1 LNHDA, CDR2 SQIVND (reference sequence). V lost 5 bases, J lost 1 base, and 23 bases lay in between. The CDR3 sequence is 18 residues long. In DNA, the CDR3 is TGTGCCAGTAGTCCTCCTGTGGGGACACCCTTCCCGAACACTGAAGCTTTCTTT. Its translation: CASSPPVGTPFPNTEAFF.

The CDR3 loop reads CASSMSSGRAFGGELFF. The CDR3 nucleotides are TGTGCCAGTAGTATGTCTAGCGGGAGGGCCTTCGGCGGGGAGCTGTTTTTT. The J gene is TRBJ2-2, the V gene TRBV19; 12 nucleotides align to TRBD2. Looked up from germline, CDR1 is LNHDA and CDR2 is SQIVND (reference sequence). CDR3 length: 17 residues. After removal of 3 bases from V and 7 bases from J, the junction contained 9 bases not matched to a gene.

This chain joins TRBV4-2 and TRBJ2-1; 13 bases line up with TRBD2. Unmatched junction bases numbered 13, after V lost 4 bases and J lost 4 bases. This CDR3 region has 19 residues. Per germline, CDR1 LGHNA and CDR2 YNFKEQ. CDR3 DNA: TGTGCCAGCAGCCTTTTTCCGGGGACTAGCGGGACAGCGTACAATGAGCAGTTCTTC. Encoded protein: CASSLFPGTSGTAYNEQFF.

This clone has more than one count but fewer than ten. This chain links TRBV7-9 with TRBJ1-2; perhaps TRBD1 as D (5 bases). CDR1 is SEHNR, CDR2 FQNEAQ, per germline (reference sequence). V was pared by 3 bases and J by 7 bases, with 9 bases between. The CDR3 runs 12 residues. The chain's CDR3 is CASSFSGLGYTF. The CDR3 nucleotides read TGTGCCAGCAGCTTTTCAGGGCTTGGCTACACCTTC.

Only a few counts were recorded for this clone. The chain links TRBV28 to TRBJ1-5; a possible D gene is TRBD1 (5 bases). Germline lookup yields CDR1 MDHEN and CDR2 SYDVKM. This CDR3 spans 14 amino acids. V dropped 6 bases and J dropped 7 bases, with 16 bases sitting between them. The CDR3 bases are TGTGCCAGCAGCAAGGACGGGTCAGGGCAGCCCCAGCATTTT. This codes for CASSKDGSGQPQHF.

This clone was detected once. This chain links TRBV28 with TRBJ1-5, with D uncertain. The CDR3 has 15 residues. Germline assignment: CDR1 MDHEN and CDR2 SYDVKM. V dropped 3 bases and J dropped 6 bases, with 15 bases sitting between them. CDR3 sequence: CASSLPRRVGQPQHF. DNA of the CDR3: TGTGCCAGCAGTTTGCCGAGGAGGGTGGGTCAGCCCCAGCATTTT. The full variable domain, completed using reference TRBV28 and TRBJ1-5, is DVKVTQSSRYLVKRTGEKVFLECVQDMDHENMFWYRQDPGLGLRLIYFSYDVKMKEKGDIPEGYSVSREKKERFSLILESASTNQTSMYLCASSLPRRVGQPQHFGDGTRLSIL.

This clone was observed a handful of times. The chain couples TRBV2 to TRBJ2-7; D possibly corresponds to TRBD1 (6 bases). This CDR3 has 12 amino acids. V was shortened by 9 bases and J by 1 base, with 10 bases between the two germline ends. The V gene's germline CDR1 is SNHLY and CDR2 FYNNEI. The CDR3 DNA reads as TGTGCCAGTACAGGGACGTCCTACGAGCAGTACTTC. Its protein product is CASTGTSYEQYF.

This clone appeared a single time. The CDR3 nucleotides read TGTGCCAGCGGGCTCGGACAGGGTGTACATGAGCAGTTCTTC. Its translation is CASGLGQGVHEQFF. The chain joins TRBV28 to TRBJ2-1; 8 positions agree with TRBD1. CDR3 length equals 14 residues. V lost 8 bases, J lost 8 bases, and 11 bases stayed unmatched. In germline, CDR1 is MDHEN, CDR2 SYDVKM.

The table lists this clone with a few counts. CDR3 region: CASSIFGVSTEAFF. DNA for the CDR3: TGTGCCAGTAGTATATTCGGGGTAAGCACTGAAGCTTTCTTT. The V call is TRBV19, the J call TRBJ1-1; D is uncertain. The V end was cut by 2 bases, the J end by 4 bases, with 11 bases between. From germline, CDR1 is LNHDA and CDR2 SQIVND (reference sequence). The CDR3 loop spans 14 amino acids.

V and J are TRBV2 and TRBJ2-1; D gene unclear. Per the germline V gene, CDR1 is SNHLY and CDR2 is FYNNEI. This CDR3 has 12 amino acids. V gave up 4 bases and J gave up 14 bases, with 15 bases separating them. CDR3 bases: TGTGCCAGCAGTGGTCAGACCCTCAAGGAGTTCTTC. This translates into CASSGQTLKEFF.

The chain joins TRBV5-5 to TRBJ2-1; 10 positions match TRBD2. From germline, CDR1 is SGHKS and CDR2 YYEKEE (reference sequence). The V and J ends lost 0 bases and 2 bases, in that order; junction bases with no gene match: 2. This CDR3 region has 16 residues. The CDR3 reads CASSLVLAGAYNEQFF. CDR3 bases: TGTGCCAGCAGCTTGGTTCTAGCGGGGGCCTACAATGAGCAGTTCTTC.

This CDR3 reads CASSPPGIEREGLDTQYF. Here the CDR3 DNA reads TGTGCCAGCTCACCACCCGGGATAGAGCGGGAGGGCCTTGATACGCAGTATTTT. V usage is TRBV18 and J usage is TRBJ2-3; 10 positions agree with TRBD2. The germline V gene has CDR1 KGHSH and CDR2 LQKENI. CDR3 length equals 18 residues. V gave up 0 bases and J gave up 6 bases; unmatched junction bases: 12.

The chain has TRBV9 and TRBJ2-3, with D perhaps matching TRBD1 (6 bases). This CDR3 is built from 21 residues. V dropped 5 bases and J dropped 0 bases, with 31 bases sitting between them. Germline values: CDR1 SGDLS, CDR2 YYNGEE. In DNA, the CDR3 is TGTGCCAGCAGTGACACCCCGCATTGGGGACAAGGGGACCTTAGCACAGATACGCAGTATTTT. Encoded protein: CASSDTPHWGQGDLSTDTQYF.

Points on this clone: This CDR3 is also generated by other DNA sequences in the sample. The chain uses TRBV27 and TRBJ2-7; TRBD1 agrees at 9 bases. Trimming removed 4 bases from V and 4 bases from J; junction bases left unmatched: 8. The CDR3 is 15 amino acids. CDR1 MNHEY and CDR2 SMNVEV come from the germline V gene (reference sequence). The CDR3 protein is CASSSRDRAIYEQYF. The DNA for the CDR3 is TGTGCCAGCAGTTCACGGGACAGGGCCATTTACGAGCAGTACTTC.